The clone carrying this TCR beta chain was counted many times. Antigen specificity is unknown. These data come from a study of post-analysis software for immune sequencing data. Study observations and caveats: Included in a set of 5 or 6 TRBV segments more frequent in patients than controls were TRBV5-6, TRBV5-1 and TRBV20-1.

The TCR beta cDNA libraries contained unique molecular identifiers. TCRdb called the PCR reads again in MiXCR, with one record for every CDR3 protein. The table lists hundreds of thousands of distinct CDR3 sequences, 25% to 30% of them singletons. The CDR3 is 13 residues long. Looked up from germline, CDR1 is MDHEN and CDR2 is SYDVKM. V shed 11 bases, J shed 0 bases, and the junction held 5 bases outside the gene matches. The rearrangement joins TRBV28 to TRBJ2-3; 7 nucleotides match TRBD2. The sequenced material came from blood. The TCR originated in a girl aged 10-17 years with multiple sclerosis. The CDR3 coding sequence is TGTGCCTCTGGGAGGGGTAGCACAGATACGCAGTATTTT. It codes for CASGRGSTDTQYF.